The sequence of this T cell receptor beta chain was determined in a study of cytomegalovirus exposure and HLA in healthy donors. Study-wide results and caveats: 16,951 TCR beta sequences were associated with HLA alleles at 0.05 false discovery rate in a later analysis.

Primers included in the PCR were 60 Vbeta and 13 Jbeta primers. Generated by immunoSEQ multiplex PCR, the TCRdb table keeps only in-frame clones and is missing some. Of 200,000 or so clones in the sample, more than 65% were seen once. About this clone itself: Its antigen is undetermined.

Deletions cut 5 bases from V and 4 bases from J, with 11 bases between. Per germline, CDR1 SQVTM and CDR2 ANQGSEA. The CDR3 is 12 residues long. Material: PBMCs. This receptor was identified in a man aged 50-60 years in good health and CMV-seronegative. The chain uses TRBV29-1 and TRBJ1-1; a weak D match, TRBD1 (6 bases). The DNA of the CDR3 is TGCAGCGTTTCAGGGGAGGGCACTGAAGCTTTCTTT. Residues: CSVSGEGTEAFF.